One and the same sample provided the 24 T cell receptor beta chains below, sequenced in a study of CD8 T cells in acute hepatitis C reinfection. Time point here: naive CD8 control sorted from an acute-time-point sample. Sequencing used immunoSEQ multiplex PCR; TCRdb keeps in-frame clones, though not all of them. The sample lists 30,000 to 45,000 clones, approximately 83% occurring once. The sample comprised naive CD8+ T cells from PBMCs. The origin of the receptors is a woman aged 18-29 years who spontaneously cleared hepatitis C infection.

This clone was seen just once. The V gene is TRBV5-8, the J gene TRBJ2-7; D gene unclear. The V and J ends lost 2 bases and 7 bases respectively, with 7 bases between them. CDR3 length: 11 amino acids. Germline assignment: CDR1 SGHTS and CDR2 YDEGEE. The CDR3 spells CASSFFREQYF. Written as DNA, the CDR3 is TGTGCCAGCAGCTTTTTCAGGGAGCAGTACTTC.

J is TRBJ2-1 and V is TRBV2; TRBD1 matches at 10 bases. V trimming: 6 bases; J trimming: 2 bases; junction bases outside the gene matches: 4. CDR3 size: 15 residues. Germline V lookup: CDR1 SNHLY, CDR2 FYNNEI. The CDR3 is CASRQTGGAYNEQFF. The CDR3 nucleotides are TGTGCCAGCAGACAGACAGGGGGCGCCTACAATGAGCAGTTCTTC.

The chain combines TRBV11-2 with TRBJ1-4; D is unclear. CDR3 length: 13 amino acids. Germline CDR1 SGHAT, CDR2 FQNNGV. The V end lost 8 bases, the J end lost 5 bases, and 12 bases lay between the germline ends. The CDR3 region is CASGWRNNEKLFF. The CDR3 DNA sequence: TGTGCCAGCGGTTGGCGGAACAATGAAAAACTGTTTTTT.

In this sample, this clone turned up a few times. An end of the junction differs from the germline gene, which may be a read error. V usage is TRBV7-9 and J usage is TRBJ2-7; 8 bases match TRBD2. The CDR3 covers 11 residues. CDR1 and CDR2 from the germline V gene are SEHNR and FQNEAQ (reference sequence). CDR3 nucleotides: TGTGCCAGCAGCCTAGCGGGCGAGCAGTACTTC. It is translated as CASSLAGEQYF.

Worth noting for this clone: The sample has other DNA sequences that encode this CDR3 too. The chain combines TRBV19 with TRBJ1-1, with D perhaps matching TRBD1 (5 bases). Per the germline V gene, CDR1 is LNHDA and CDR2 is SQIVND (reference sequence). The CDR3 spans 14 residues. The V and J ends lost 6 bases and 2 bases respectively, with 13 bases between them. This chain's CDR3 is CASRVRGFNTEAFF. Here the CDR3 DNA reads TGTGCCAGTAGGGTGCGGGGGTTTAACACTGAAGCTTTCTTT.

The count of this clone is one. The rearrangement links TRBV11-1 to TRBJ2-7; D is unclear. This CDR3 region has 14 residues. From germline, CDR1 is SGHAT and CDR2 FQDESV (reference sequence). V lost 4 bases, J lost 3 bases, and 13 bases lay in between. As DNA, the CDR3 is TGTGCCAGCAGCTACCCGCTAACCAGCTACGAGCAGTACTTC. Encoded protein: CASSYPLTSYEQYF.

This clone came up a few times. The chain has TRBV2 and TRBJ1-2; 12 bases agree with TRBD1. The CDR3 runs 14 residues. Trimming at V came to 8 bases and at J to 4 bases, leaving 5 bases not matched to a gene. Germline values: CDR1 SNHLY, CDR2 FYNNEI. CDR3 DNA: TGTGCCAGCGGGACAGGGGGCATGATCTATGGCTACACCTTC. This encodes CASGTGGMIYGYTF.

V gene TRBV5-4 combines with J gene TRBJ1-1; D gene unclear. Trimming removed 4 bases at V and 1 base at J, with 8 bases between. The CDR3 contains 13 residues. Germline V gives CDR1 SGHNT, CDR2 YYREEE (reference sequence). The CDR3 DNA is TGTGCCAGCAGCGGGTGGACGAACACTGAAGCTTTCTTT. Its protein is CASSGWTNTEAFF. The full variable domain, with the rest looked up from reference TRBV5-4 and TRBJ1-1, is ETGVTQSPTHLIKTRGQQVTLRCSSQSGHNTVSWYQQALGQGPQFIFQYYREEENGRGNFPPRFSGLQFPNYSSELNVNALELDDSALYLCASSGWTNTEAFFGQGTRLTVV.

The chain uses TRBV7-6 and TRBJ2-1; no clear D gene. Germline V CDR1 and CDR2: SGHVS, FNYEAQ. Trimming shortened V by 2 bases and J by 6 bases, and 5 bases separated the two germline ends. The CDR3 totals 12 residues. This chain's CDR3 is CASSLQRNEQFF. DNA for the CDR3: TGTGCCAGCAGCTTACAGCGCAATGAGCAGTTCTTC.

The rearrangement links TRBV4-1 to TRBJ1-3, with a possible D match to TRBD1 (5 bases). Germline values: CDR1 MGHRA, CDR2 YSYEKL. V was clipped by 4 bases and J by 4 bases, with 14 bases between them. The CDR3 contains 15 residues. CDR3 residues: CASSPGLLVGNTIYF. The CDR3 nucleotides are TGCGCCAGCAGCCCGGGGCTCCTTGTCGGAAACACCATATATTTT.

The chain combines TRBV6-6 with TRBJ2-2; D is perhaps TRBD1 (6 bases). V lost 7 bases and J 2 bases, leaving 11 bases between the germline ends. The CDR3 consists of 14 residues. CDR1 and CDR2 from the germline V gene are MNHNY and SVGAGI (reference sequence). CDR3 sequence reads: CASTGQINTGELFF. In nucleotides, the CDR3 is TGTGCCAGCACCGGACAGATTAACACCGGGGAGCTGTTTTTT.

The rearrangement links TRBV18 to TRBJ2-7; TRBD1 matches at 8 bases. This CDR3 has 14 residues. Germline loops: CDR1 KGHSH, CDR2 LQKENI. Losses at the gene ends were 6 bases for V and 6 bases for J; bases not matched to a gene: 10. CDR3: CASSEYDTGGEQYF. The CDR3 nucleotides read TGTGCCAGCTCGGAATATGATACAGGGGGCGAGCAGTACTTC. The full variable domain, with the rest looked up from reference TRBV18 and TRBJ2-7, is NAGVMQNPRHLVRRRGQEARLRCSPMKGHSHVYWYRQLPEEGLKFMVYLQKENIIDESGMPKERFSAEFPKEGPSILRIQQVVRGDSAAYFCASSEYDTGGEQYFGPGTRLTVT.

This clone was found once. V and J are TRBV29-1 and TRBJ2-7; the D call may be TRBD1 or TRBD2 (5 bases each). With 4 bases removed from V and 4 bases from J, the gap between germline ends came to 14 bases. CDR1 and CDR2 from the germline V gene are SQVTM and ANQGSEA. The CDR3 sequence is 13 residues long. This CDR3 reads CSVVLRDEYEQYF. DNA of the CDR3: TGCAGCGTTGTTCTACGGGACGAATACGAGCAGTACTTC.

The chain joins TRBV10-1 to TRBJ2-7; 8 nucleotides align to TRBD1. This CDR3 is built from 11 residues. Germline CDR1 WNHNN, CDR2 SYGVQD (reference sequence). The V segment lost 8 bases and the J segment 3 bases; nucleotides outside the gene matches: 0. The CDR3 bases are TGCGCCAGCGGACAGGGCTACGAGCAGTACTTC. Protein: CASGQGYEQYF.

The genes are TRBV18 and TRBJ2-7; no firm D call. V was cut by 4 bases and J by 3 bases, with 10 bases left in between. The CDR3 runs 13 residues. Germline lookup yields CDR1 KGHSH and CDR2 LQKENI. The CDR3 loop is CASSRNPYYEQYF. CDR3 DNA: TGTGCCAGCTCACGTAATCCCTACTACGAGCAGTACTTC.

The gene calls are TRBV6-5 and TRBJ1-2; D gene ambiguous. The germline gives CDR1 MNHEY, CDR2 SVGAGI. V lost 4 bases and J lost 6, with 15 bases in between. CDR3 size: 14 residues. Written as DNA, the CDR3 is TGTGCCAGCAGTTCAATACCGGACGGAGATGGCTACACCTTC. This gives the protein CASSSIPDGDGYTF.

The genes are TRBV19 and TRBJ1-4; D unclear. Per germline, CDR1 LNHDA and CDR2 SQIVND (reference sequence). The CDR3 consists of 12 residues. Between the trimmed V and J ends, which lost 2 bases and 7 bases, there was a span of 5 bases. The CDR3 nucleotides are TGTGCCAGTAGTATAACCGTTGAAAAACTGTTTTTT. Translating it yields CASSITVEKLFF.

The chain combines TRBV7-6 with TRBJ2-3, with 15 bases identical to TRBD2. Trimming took 5 bases from V and 2 from J; bases not matched to a gene: 5. Germline V gives CDR1 SGHVS, CDR2 FNYEAQ. The CDR3 loop spans 17 amino acids. The CDR3: CASSHGLAGGYTDTQYF. Written as DNA, the CDR3 is TGTGCCAGCAGCCACGGACTAGCGGGAGGGTACACAGATACGCAGTATTTT. Filled out from reference TRBV7-6 and TRBJ2-3, the complete variable domain reads GAGVSQSPRYKVTKRGQDVALRCDPISGHVSLYWYRQALGQGPEFLTYFNYEAQQDKSGLPNDRFSAERPEGSISTLTIQRTEQRDSAMYRCASSHGLAGGYTDTQYFGPGTRLTVL.

The rearrangement links TRBV9 to TRBJ2-7; D is uncertain. V gave up 3 bases and J gave up 7 bases, with 11 bases separating them. The CDR3 extends over 12 amino acids. Germline V gives CDR1 SGDLS, CDR2 YYNGEE. The DNA for the CDR3 is TGTGCCAGCAGCGACTCTATCGGAGAGCAGTACTTC. Translation gives CASSDSIGEQYF.

This chain's CDR3 is CASSTVFAGYNSYEQYF. The CDR3, as DNA: TGCGCCAGCAGCACGGTCTTCGCGGGTTACAACTCCTACGAGCAGTACTTC. The rearrangement links TRBV4-1 to TRBJ2-7; perhaps TRBD2 as D (5 bases). Germline CDR1 reads MGHRA; CDR2 reads YSYEKL. V shed 5 bases and J shed 0 bases, with 20 bases lying between them. This CDR3 region has 17 residues.

This clone has only a few counts. V usage is TRBV7-3 and J usage is TRBJ2-2; D unresolved. V shed 1 base and J shed 8 bases, with 8 bases lying between them. CDR1 SGHTA and CDR2 FQGTGA come from the germline V gene. CDR3 length: 13 residues. CDR3 sequence reads: CASSLNPEGELFF. The CDR3 DNA follows: TGTGCCAGCAGCTTAAATCCTGAGGGGGAGCTGTTTTTT.

This rearrangement joins TRBV5-1 to TRBJ1-4; D gene unclear. The V gene's germline CDR1 is SGHRS and CDR2 YFSETQ. V was pared by 0 bases and J by 0 bases, with 3 bases between. The CDR3 runs 14 residues. The CDR3 DNA reads as TGCGCCAGCAGCTTGGGTTCAACTAATGAAAAACTGTTTTTT. Translated, it gives CASSLGSTNEKLFF.

The CDR3 sequence: CSVGRQGAFKETQYF. The DNA for the CDR3 is TGCAGCGTTGGACGACAGGGGGCGTTCAAGGAGACCCAGTACTTC. This chain uses TRBV29-1 with TRBJ2-5; 10 bases line up with TRBD1. V was clipped by 4 bases and J by 5 bases; unmatched bases: 10. Germline values: CDR1 SQVTM, CDR2 ANQGSEA. CDR3 size: 15 residues.

CDR3 sequence: CASSVGVGGLSSYEQYF. The DNA of the CDR3 is TGTGCCAGCAGCGTAGGGGTGGGAGGTCTGAGCTCCTACGAGCAGTACTTC. The genes are TRBV9 and TRBJ2-7; TRBD2 is a possible D gene (6 bases). The CDR3 is 17 residues long. CDR1 SGDLS and CDR2 YYNGEE come from the germline V gene. V shed 0 bases and J shed 0 bases, with 16 bases lying between them.